A single sample gave rise to the 25 T cell receptor beta chains below, sequenced in a study of blood T cells in healthy people across ages. The second PCR ran about 7 to 12 cycles with a sample-barcoded 5' primer and J-beta primers. TCRdb fed the 5' RACE reads into MiXCR, producing one record per CDR3 protein. Among some 560,000 distinct CDR3 sequences listed, about a quarter were seen once. These sequences were also reported in another study, on T cells of mothers and their children.

The sample taken for sequencing was blood. Every receptor here comes from a boy aged 2 to 10 in good health.

This clonotype was recorded a few times. The CDR3 reads CASSGSGGNYGYTF. DNA for the CDR3: TGTGCCAGCAGCGGATCGGGGGGAAACTATGGCTACACCTTC. V is TRBV7-9 and J is TRBJ1-2; D perhaps matches TRBD1 (5 bases). Germline CDR1 SEHNR, CDR2 FQNEAQ (reference sequence). CDR3 length: 14 residues. V was pared by 5 bases and J by 2 bases, with 12 bases between.

The chain has TRBV14 and TRBJ2-2; D is possibly TRBD1 (5 bases). The CDR3 extends over 14 amino acids. The V gene lost 4 bases and the J gene lost 3 bases, with 9 bases spanning the gap. Germline loops: CDR1 SGHDN, CDR2 FVKESK. The chain's CDR3 is CASSRRQYTGELFF. Here the CDR3 DNA reads TGTGCCAGCAGCCGGCGACAGTACACCGGGGAGCTGTTTTTT.

Only a few counts were recorded for this clonotype. The chain couples TRBV10-2 to TRBJ2-1; 12 bases fit TRBD2. The CDR3 length is 17 residues. Looked up from germline, CDR1 is WSHSY and CDR2 is SAAADI. Trimming at V came to 8 bases and at J to 0 bases, leaving 8 bases not matched to a gene. The CDR3 region has the DNA TGCGCCAGCTCCCCTAGCGGGGGGGTAAGCTCCTACAATGAGCAGTTCTTC. It yields the protein CASSPSGGVSSYNEQFF.

The rearrangement links TRBV27 to TRBJ2-5; 8 bases map to TRBD2. The CDR3 extends over 15 amino acids. The germline gives CDR1 MNHEY, CDR2 SMNVEV (reference sequence). V trimming: 5 bases; J trimming: 4 bases; junction bases outside the gene matches: 9. The CDR3 DNA sequence: TGTGCCAGCAGTCTCGGGACTAGGGACCTAGAGACCCAGTACTTC. This sequence encodes CASSLGTRDLETQYF.

The rearrangement uses TRBV4-1 and TRBJ1-4; 9 positions agree with TRBD1. The trim removed 0 bases at V and 7 bases at J, leaving 9 bases unmatched. There are 17 residues in the CDR3. CDR1 is MGHRA and CDR2 is YSYEKL in the germline V gene. In DNA form, the CDR3 reads TGCGCCAGCAGCCAAGATGGTGGGACAGGGCTGTCTGAAAAACTGTTTTTT. It translates to CASSQDGGTGLSEKLFF.

This clonotype appeared a single time. The rearrangement joins TRBV3-1 to TRBJ2-1; 10 nucleotides match TRBD2. J lost 8 bases, V lost 2 bases, and 6 bases had no gene match. Per the germline V gene, CDR1 is LGHDT and CDR2 is YNNKEL (reference sequence). The CDR3 sequence is 15 residues long. The CDR3 reads CASSQIASGGDEQFF. The CDR3 coding sequence is TGTGCCAGCAGCCAAATTGCTAGCGGGGGCGATGAGCAGTTCTTC.

This clonotype has only a few counts. CDR3 DNA: TGCGCCAGCAGCTTGGAAGCGGGGGCCCTCTACAATGAGCAGTTCTTC. Amino acid sequence: CASSLEAGALYNEQFF. This chain connects TRBV5-1 to TRBJ2-1; 8 positions match TRBD2. The CDR3 consists of 16 residues. Germline V gene sequence: CDR1 SGHRS, CDR2 YFSETQ. V shed 0 bases, J shed 3 bases, and the junction held 5 bases outside the gene matches. The whole variable domain, filled in from reference TRBV5-1 and TRBJ2-1, reads KAGVTQTPRYLIKTRGQQVTLSCSPISGHRSVSWYQQTPGQGLQFLFEYFSETQRNKGNFPGRFSGRQFSNSRSEMNVSTLELGDSALYLCASSLEAGALYNEQFFGPGTRLTVL.

The chain combines TRBV7-9 with TRBJ1-1, with unresolved D. The ends were cut back, 4 bases at V and 7 bases at J, with 7 bases in the middle. The CDR3 is 11 residues long. Germline V gene lookup returns CDR1 SEHNR and CDR2 FQNEAQ (reference sequence). The CDR3: CASSSLFEAFF. Written as DNA, the CDR3 is TGTGCCAGCAGCTCTCTGTTTGAAGCTTTCTTT.

On this clonotype itself: The junction departs from germline at one end; a sequencing error may be responsible. V is TRBV20-1 and J is TRBJ2-7; D perhaps matches TRBD2 (5 bases). The CDR3 is 14 amino acids. Germline loops: CDR1 DFQATT, CDR2 SNEGSKA (reference sequence). The CDR3 sequence: CNASSHRVPYEQYF. The DNA for the CDR3 is TGCAATGCTAGCTCTCATAGGGTACCCTACGAGCAGTACTTC.

This clonotype was counted between two and nine times. The chain recombines TRBV10-3 with TRBJ1-6; 11 bases map to TRBD1. V was clipped by 5 bases and J by 8 bases; unmatched bases: 14. CDR1 is ENHRY, CDR2 SYGVKD, per germline. This CDR3 spans 18 amino acids. CDR3 nucleotides: TGTGCCATCAGTCGGGACAGGGGGTTCGGGGCTCGATATTCACCCCTCCACTTT. Translation: CAISRDRGFGARYSPLHF.

This clonotype was observed a handful of times. The chain uses TRBV6-5 and TRBJ2-7; a possible D gene is TRBD1 (6 bases). There are 15 residues in the CDR3. V lost 0 bases and J 5 bases, leaving 14 bases between the germline ends. From germline, CDR1 is MNHEY and CDR2 SVGAGI. CDR3 amino acids: CASSYSDSTSDEQYF. CDR3 DNA: TGTGCCAGCAGTTACTCGGACAGCACCAGCGACGAGCAGTACTTC.

Only a few counts were recorded for this clonotype. The genes are TRBV15 and TRBJ2-1; D is possibly TRBD2 (6 bases). CDR3 length: 17 residues. Trimming shortened V by 0 bases and J by 0 bases, and 12 bases separated the two germline ends. From germline, CDR1 is LNHNV and CDR2 YYDKDF (reference sequence). DNA of the CDR3: TGTGCCACCAGCAGAGAAACCGGGACTTACTCCTACAATGAGCAGTTCTTC. It encodes CATSRETGTYSYNEQFF. Filled out from reference TRBV15 and TRBJ2-1, the complete variable domain reads DAMVIQNPRYQVTQFGKPVTLSCSQTLNHNVMYWYQQKSSQAPKLLFHYYDKDFNNEADTPDNFQSRRPNTSFCFLDIRSPGLGDTAMYLCATSRETGTYSYNEQFFGPGTRLTVL.

V gene TRBV11-2 combines with J gene TRBJ2-1, with unresolved D. V shed 0 bases and J shed 2 bases, with 8 bases lying between them. Per the germline V gene, CDR1 is SGHAT and CDR2 is FQNNGV. The CDR3 is made up of 15 amino acids. The CDR3 coding sequence is TGTGCCAGCAGCTTAGAAGGTCTACCCTACAATGAGCAGTTCTTC. Translated, it gives CASSLEGLPYNEQFF.

This clonotype was counted between two and nine times. The rearrangement joins TRBV6-2 or TRBV6-3 to TRBJ2-7, with unresolved D. Trimming removed 7 bases at V and 6 bases at J, with 13 bases between. Looked up from germline, CDR1 is MNHEY and CDR2 is SVGEGT. This CDR3 has 12 amino acids. The CDR3 sequence: CASTHAPSEQYF. CDR3 DNA: TGTGCCAGCACGCACGCCCCTAGCGAGCAGTACTTC.

This clonotype appeared a few times. The genes are TRBV7-9 and TRBJ1-6; 7 bases line up with TRBD1. J gave up 7 bases and V 4 bases, and 7 bases lay outside the gene matches. This CDR3 has 15 residues. Germline CDR1 reads SEHNR; CDR2 reads FQNEAQ (reference sequence). This CDR3 is CASSSRQGDNSPLHF. The CDR3 DNA sequence: TGTGCCAGCAGCTCCCGACAGGGAGACAATTCACCCCTCCACTTT.

Remarks on this clonotype: The junction shows a germline mismatch at one end, possibly a read error. This chain joins TRBV3-1 and TRBJ2-7; 10 nucleotides match TRBD2. Matching the DNA end better, TRBJ2-1 makes the J call doubtful. The CDR3 runs to 15 residues. In germline, CDR1 is LGHDT, CDR2 YNNKEL (reference sequence). CDR3 DNA: TGTGCCGGCAGCCTAGAGGGACTAGCGCTTAATGAGCAGTTCTTC. Protein sequence: CAGSLEGLALNEQFF.

This clonotype was seen only a few times. For the CDR3, the DNA is TGTGCCACCAAGACAGGGATCTTCTCTGGGGCCAACGTCCTGACTTTC. Its translation: CATKTGIFSGANVLTF. The V and J genes are TRBV6-1 and TRBJ2-6, with 7 bases that match TRBD1. With 10 bases clipped from V and 0 bases from J, the junction kept 9 bases outside the gene matches. CDR1 MNHNS and CDR2 SASEGT come from the germline V gene. The CDR3 runs to 16 residues.

The chain employs TRBV10-3 and TRBJ2-2, with D perhaps matching TRBD2 (5 bases). The V gene lost 0 bases and the J gene lost 4 bases, with 9 bases spanning the gap. The CDR3 contains 15 residues. Germline-derived CDR1 and CDR2 are ENHRY and SYGVKD. The CDR3 nucleotides read TGTGCCATCAGTGAGTCTACTAGACGCACCGGGGAGCTGTTTTTT. Translating it yields CAISESTRRTGELFF.

This chain connects TRBV6-6 to TRBJ2-3, with 8 bases fitting TRBD2. Germline assignment: CDR1 MNHNY and CDR2 SVGAGI (reference sequence). CDR3 length: 15 amino acids. V was clipped by 10 bases and J by 4 bases; unmatched bases: 13. The CDR3 coding sequence is TGTGCCACCGTTCCCGTGGCGGGGGGCTCAGATACGCAGTATTTT. Translation gives CATVPVAGGSDTQYF.

A note on this clonotype: Possible read error: a much larger clone is one base away. V usage is TRBV7-8 and J usage is TRBJ2-7; possibly TRBD1 for D (5 bases). In germline, CDR1 is SGHVS, CDR2 FQNEAQ. The CDR3 consists of 13 residues. V shed 4 bases and J shed 2 bases, with 9 bases lying between them. The CDR3 here is CASSWRQTYEQYF. The CDR3 DNA reads TGTGCCAGCAGCTGGAGACAGACCTACGAGCAGTACTTC.

This sequence joins TRBV7-9 and TRBJ2-5, with a weak D call TRBD1 (5 bases). The DNA end is more similar to TRBJ2-1, so the J call may be wrong. The germline V gene has CDR1 SEHNR and CDR2 FQNEAQ (reference sequence). The CDR3 has 17 residues. CDR3: CASSLERSGRPYNEQFF. In DNA, the CDR3 is TGTGCCAGCAGCTTAGAGAGGTCAGGGCGCCCCTACAATGAGCAGTTCTTC.

The chain recombines TRBV6-2 or TRBV6-3 with TRBJ1-2; tentatively, D is TRBD1 (6 bases). Germline values: CDR1 MNHEY, CDR2 SVGEGT. Trimming took off 5 bases at V and 3 bases at J, with 13 bases between the two ends. The CDR3 runs to 14 residues. The CDR3 DNA reads TGTGCCAGCAGTCGTGGACAGATGTACTATGGCTACACCTTC. Translating it yields CASSRGQMYYGYTF.

The chain links TRBV5-1 to TRBJ2-1, with 10 bases identical to TRBD2. Germline V CDR1 and CDR2: SGHRS, YFSETQ. The CDR3 spans 15 residues. Unmatched junction bases numbered 6, after V lost 2 bases and J lost 7 bases. The DNA for the CDR3 is TGCGCCAGCAGCTTACTAGCGGGATCTAGTAATGAGCAGTTCTTC. Protein sequence: CASSLLAGSSNEQFF. Combining the CDR3 with reference TRBV5-1 and TRBJ2-1 gives the whole variable domain KAGVTQTPRYLIKTRGQQVTLSCSPISGHRSVSWYQQTPGQGLQFLFEYFSETQRNKGNFPGRFSGRQFSNSRSEMNVSTLELGDSALYLCASSLLAGSSNEQFFGPGTRLTVL.

Only a few counts were recorded for this clonotype. This chain uses TRBV30 with TRBJ2-1, with TRBD1 as a possible D gene (6 bases). From germline, CDR1 is GTSNPN and CDR2 SVGIG (reference sequence). V was cut by 1 base and J by 5 bases, with 9 bases left in between. The CDR3 sequence is 13 residues long. CDR3 protein: CAWSGQVHNEQFF. The DNA for the CDR3 is TGTGCCTGGAGTGGACAGGTCCACAATGAGCAGTTCTTC. The complete variable domain, with remaining parts taken from reference TRBV30 and TRBJ2-1, reads SQTIHQWPATLVQPVGSPLSLECTVEGTSNPNLYWYRQAAGRGLQLLFYSVGIGQISSEVPQNLSASRPQDRQFILSSKKLLLSDSGFYLCAWSGQVHNEQFFGPGTRLTVL.

This rearrangement joins TRBV2 to TRBJ1-2; TRBD1 matches at 7 bases. Trimming cost V 4 bases and J 4 bases; bases outside gene matches: 3. The length of the CDR3 is 13 residues. Germline assignment: CDR1 SNHLY and CDR2 FYNNEI. DNA for the CDR3: TGTGCCAGCAGTGCCTCAGGGGGCTATGGCTACACCTTC. Translating it yields CASSASGGYGYTF.